This is a list of T cell receptor beta chains from one sample in a study of cytotoxic CD8 clonotypes in ibrutinib-treated CLL. This table comes from immunoSEQ multiplex PCR, and its TCRdb copy is limited to in-frame clones, with some not included. The table lists around 330,000 clones, about 61% of them singletons. The material sequenced was PBMCs, taken after 36 months of ibrutinib treatment. These TCRs come from a human donor with chronic lymphocytic leukemia. Both conserved end residues are part of each CDR3. The D gene is left open where the match is weak. Only some rows state a clone size, as once, few, many or a class for expanded clones.

d_call	v_call	clone_size	j_call	cdr3_nt	cdr3_aa
-	TRBV6-5	-	TRBJ2-7	TGTGCCAGCAGTTACTCAATCAGCTACGAGCAGTACTTC	CASSYSISYEQYF
-	TRBV2	-	TRBJ1-1	TGTGCCAGCAGTGCTGGGAGAGAACATGGTTACCTGCAAGCTTTCTTT	CASSAGREHGYLQAFF
-	TRBV4-1	-	TRBJ2-2	TGCGCCAGCAGCCAAGAGGGGCTGGGGACCGGGGAGCTGTTTTTT	CASSQEGLGTGELFF
TRBD1	TRBV7-9	-	TRBJ1-3	TGTGCCATTCTCACCCTAGGGGGCACTGGAAACACCATATATTTT	CAILTLGGTGNTIYF
-	TRBV7-2	few	TRBJ2-1	TGTGCCAGCACCTTCGGACGGCATTACAATGAGCAGTTCTTC	CASTFGRHYNEQFF
-	TRBV20-1	-	TRBJ1-1	TGCAGTGGGATTGCGAACACTGAAGCTTTCTTT	CSGIANTEAFF
TRBD1	TRBV7-2	-	TRBJ1-5	TGTGCCAGCAGCTTAGGGCCAGGGGGGTATCAGCCCCAGCATTTT	CASSLGPGGYQPQHF
TRBD1	TRBV6-5	-	TRBJ2-7	TGTGCCAGCAGACCCGGGACAGGGTGGTACTACGAGCAGTACTTC	CASRPGTGWYYEQYF
TRBD1	TRBV7-8	few	TRBJ1-3	TGTGCCAGCAGCCCAGGGGGTGCTGGAAACACCATATATTTT	CASSPGGAGNTIYF
-	TRBV7-2	-	TRBJ1-2	TGTGCCAGCAGCTTAGCTCCCTGGAGGGGCTACACCTTC	CASSLAPWRGYTF